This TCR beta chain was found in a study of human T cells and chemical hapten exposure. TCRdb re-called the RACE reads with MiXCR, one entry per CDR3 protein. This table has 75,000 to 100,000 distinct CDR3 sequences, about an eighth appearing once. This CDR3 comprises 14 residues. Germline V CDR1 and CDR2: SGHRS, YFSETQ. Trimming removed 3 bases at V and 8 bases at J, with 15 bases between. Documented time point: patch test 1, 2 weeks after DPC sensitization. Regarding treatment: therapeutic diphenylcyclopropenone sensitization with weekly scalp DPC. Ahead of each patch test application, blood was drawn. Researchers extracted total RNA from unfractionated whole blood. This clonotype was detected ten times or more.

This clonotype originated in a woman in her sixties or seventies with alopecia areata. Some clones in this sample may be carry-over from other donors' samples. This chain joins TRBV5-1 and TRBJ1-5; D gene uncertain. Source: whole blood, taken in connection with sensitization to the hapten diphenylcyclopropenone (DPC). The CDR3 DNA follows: TGCGCCAGCAGCTCCGGGAGCCTCGGAGAGCCCCAGCATTTT. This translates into CASSSGSLGEPQHF.